Listed here are 27 T cell receptor beta chains from one sample, sequenced in a study of blood T cell repertoires in COVID-19. Sequencing used immunoSEQ multiplex PCR; TCRdb keeps in-frame clones, though not all of them. In the table there are fewer than 200,000 clones, roughly 86% of which are singletons. Sequenced material: peripheral blood. The receptors come from a woman between 45 and 65 years old with acute or convalescent COVID-19.

The chain has TRBV12-3 or TRBV12-4 and TRBJ1-1; possible D gene TRBD1, 5 bases. The CDR3 loop spans 13 amino acids. V was pared by 10 bases and J by 1 base, with 13 bases between. The CDR3 region is CATHRQPNTEAFF. The CDR3 nucleotides are TGTGCCACCCACAGACAGCCGAACACTGAAGCTTTCTTT.

The rearrangement links TRBV19 to TRBJ1-2, with TRBD1 matching over 8 bases. The J segment lost 7 bases and the V segment lost 2 bases, leaving 9 bases of the junction unmatched. The CDR3 is 15 amino acids. Germline assignment: CDR1 LNHDA and CDR2 SQIVND (reference sequence). The CDR3 loop reads CASSIYNRGVSGYTF. The CDR3 region has the DNA TGTGCCAGTAGTATATATAACAGGGGGGTCAGTGGCTACACCTTC.

The chain recombines TRBV6-2 or TRBV6-3 with TRBJ2-7; D gene ambiguous. CDR1 MNHEY and CDR2 SVGEGT come from the germline V gene. The V and J ends lost 5 bases and 6 bases respectively, with 8 bases between them. This CDR3 has 11 amino acids. The CDR3, as DNA: TGTGCCAGCAGTGCCTTCAGCGAGCAGTACTTC. It translates to CASSAFSEQYF.

The rearrangement joins TRBV9 to TRBJ1-1; D uncertain. This CDR3 contains 13 residues. The germline V and J ends were trimmed by 1 base and 1 base, with 5 bases remaining between them. Germline CDR1 and CDR2: SGDLS and YYNGEE. The CDR3: CASSVSGNTEAFF. CDR3 nucleotide sequence: TGTGCCAGCAGCGTATCAGGGAACACTGAAGCTTTCTTT.

This clone was detected once. The J gene is TRBJ2-5, the V gene TRBV19; perhaps TRBD2 as D (6 bases). Germline CDR1 is LNHDA and CDR2 is SQIVND (reference sequence). With 9 bases removed from V and 5 bases from J, the gap between germline ends came to 16 bases. The CDR3 is 13 residues long. DNA of the CDR3: TGTGCCAGCACCGGGACTCCTGGGGAGACCCAGTACTTC. Protein product: CASTGTPGETQYF.

The rearrangement uses TRBV9 and TRBJ1-5; 8 nucleotides match TRBD1. Germline CDR1 is SGDLS and CDR2 is YYNGEE. The length of the CDR3 is 13 residues. The junction had 3 bases not matched to a gene; V was cut back by 4 bases and J by 6 bases. For the CDR3, the DNA is TGTGCCAGCAGCCCGACAGGGGCTCAGCCCCAGCATTTT. Translating it yields CASSPTGAQPQHF.

This chain joins TRBV3-1 (or the pseudogene TRBV3-2) and TRBJ2-5; 7 bases line up with TRBD1. In germline, CDR1 is LGHDT, CDR2 YNNKEL (reference sequence). J gave up 5 bases and V 3 bases, and 9 bases lay outside the gene matches. CDR3 length equals 15 residues. This CDR3 reads CASSQTGMVRETQYF. In nucleotides, the CDR3 is TGTGCCAGCAGCCAGACAGGGATGGTGAGGGAGACCCAGTACTTC.

The rearrangement joins TRBV7-8 to TRBJ1-2, with D unresolved. CDR1 is SGHVS and CDR2 is FQNEAQ in the germline V gene. Trimming took off 3 bases at V and 2 bases at J, with 10 bases between the two ends. The CDR3 is 14 residues long. CDR3 sequence reads: CASSFEGGNYGYTF. DNA for the CDR3: TGTGCCAGCAGCTTCGAGGGCGGGAACTATGGCTACACCTTC. The variable domain in full, completed from reference TRBV7-8 and TRBJ1-2, reads GAGVSQSPRYKVAKRGQDVALRCDPISGHVSLFWYQQALGQGPEFLTYFQNEAQLDKSGLPSDRFFAERPEGSVSTLKIQRTQQEDSAVYLCASSFEGGNYGYTFGSGTRLTVV.

This clone was observed once. The chain has TRBV7-2 and TRBJ2-7, with TRBD1 as a possible D gene (6 bases). The V end was cut by 2 bases, the J end by 5 bases, with 16 bases between. Per the germline V gene, CDR1 is SGHTA and CDR2 is FQGNSA. The CDR3 loop spans 15 amino acids. The CDR3 DNA follows: TGTGCCAGCAGCTTAAGCTTTGCAGGGGCCCACGAGCAGTACTTC. Translated, it gives CASSLSFAGAHEQYF.

The J gene is TRBJ2-7, the V gene TRBV27; weak D call: TRBD2 (6 bases). The V and J ends lost 5 bases and 3 bases respectively, with 20 bases between them. Per germline, CDR1 MNHEY and CDR2 SMNVEV (reference sequence). There are 16 residues in the CDR3. The CDR3 loop reads CASSPTPGEISYEQYF. The CDR3, as DNA: TGTGCCAGCAGTCCAACCCCGGGAGAGATAAGCTACGAGCAGTACTTC.

The chain couples TRBV6-5 to TRBJ1-6, with no clear D. V shed 7 bases and J shed 3 bases, with 10 bases lying between them. The CDR3 is made up of 14 amino acids. Per germline, CDR1 MNHEY and CDR2 SVGAGI. CDR3 sequence: CASKAGNYNSPLHF. CDR3 DNA sequence: TGTGCCAGCAAGGCGGGAAACTATAATTCACCCCTCCACTTT.

V is TRBV19 and J is TRBJ2-7, with TRBD1 matching 9 bases. Germline CDR1 reads LNHDA; CDR2 reads SQIVND (reference sequence). V dropped 9 bases and J dropped 4; count of bases not matched to a gene: 7. CDR3 length: 13 amino acids. The CDR3 region has the DNA TGTGCCAGCGCAGGACAGGGGCTTTACGAGCAGTACTTC. Protein: CASAGQGLYEQYF.

The table lists this clone with a few counts. The CDR3 bases are TGTGCCAGGTCATGCGGGTGTAATGAAAAACTGTTTTTT. Amino acids: CARSCGCNEKLFF. The chain employs TRBV3-1 (or the pseudogene TRBV3-2) and TRBJ1-4; D not certain. CDR3 length: 13 amino acids. The V end lost 9 bases, the J end lost 4 bases, and 12 bases lay between the germline ends. CDR1 LGHDT and CDR2 YNNKEL come from the germline V gene (reference sequence).

This clone was detected once. One end of the junction is discordant with germline, which a read error may explain. The chain has TRBV18 and TRBJ1-2, with 7 bases that match TRBD1. Germline V gene data show CDR1 as KGHSH and CDR2 as LQKENI. CDR3 length equals 14 residues. The CDR3 is CASTPTGRDYGYTF. CDR3 in DNA: TGTGCCAGCACACCGACAGGGAGAGACTATGGCTACACCTTC. The entire variable domain, with the rest obtained from reference TRBV18 and TRBJ1-2, is as follows: NAGVMQNPRHLVRRRGQEARLRCSPMKGHSHVYWYRQLPEEGLKFMVYLQKENIIDESGMPKERFSAEFPKEGPSILRIQQVVRGDSAAYFCASTPTGRDYGYTFGSGTRLTVV.

CDR3 loop: CASSPLRTEAYEQYF. CDR3 nucleotide sequence: TGTGCCAGCTCACCGCTTAGGACGGAGGCCTACGAGCAGTACTTC. The chain joins TRBV18 to TRBJ2-7; tentatively, D is TRBD2 (5 bases). CDR3 length: 15 residues. Germline V gene lookup returns CDR1 KGHSH and CDR2 LQKENI. V was pared by 3 bases and J by 2 bases, with 14 bases between.

The chain employs TRBV7-8 and TRBJ2-7; a possible D gene is TRBD2 (5 bases). Per germline, CDR1 SGHVS and CDR2 FQNEAQ. Deletions cut 5 bases from V and 3 bases from J, with 14 bases between. The CDR3 spans 14 residues. CDR3 sequence: CASSPTWTYYEQYF. In nucleotides, the CDR3 is TGTGCCAGCAGCCCTACATGGACTTACTACGAGCAGTACTTC.

The chain recombines TRBV24-1 with TRBJ2-3; a possible D gene is TRBD2 (5 bases). Trimming shortened V by 4 bases and J by 0 bases, and 13 bases separated the two germline ends. This CDR3 contains 16 residues. Germline V lookup: CDR1 KGHDR, CDR2 SFDVKD. The CDR3: CATSDRPGSSTDTQYF. The CDR3 DNA follows: TGTGCCACCAGTGACCGACCGGGGTCTAGCACAGATACGCAGTATTTT.

The CDR3 sequence: CATSDANRVHGYTF. Here the CDR3 DNA reads TGTGCCACCAGTGACGCCAACAGGGTCCATGGCTACACCTTC. This chain links TRBV24-1 with TRBJ1-2; possibly TRBD1 for D (6 bases). Trimming cost V 4 bases and J 6 bases, with 14 bases left between them. The CDR3 is 14 residues long. CDR1 KGHDR and CDR2 SFDVKD come from the germline V gene.

The chain has TRBV20-1 and TRBJ2-3, with 7 bases lining up with TRBD2. The CDR3 consists of 15 residues. Losses at the gene ends were 3 bases for V and 5 bases for J; bases not matched to a gene: 11. Looked up from germline, CDR1 is DFQATT and CDR2 is SNEGSKA (reference sequence). As DNA, the CDR3 is TGCAGTGCTAGTGGACTAGACGGTATTCGAGATACGCAGTATTTT. It translates to CSASGLDGIRDTQYF.

On this clone itself: In the same sample, other DNA sequences code for this CDR3. The chain has TRBV7-9 and TRBJ1-1; TRBD1 agrees at 8 bases. With V trimmed by 2 bases and J by 1 base, 0 bases remained unmatched. This CDR3 is built from 14 residues. Germline assignment: CDR1 SEHNR and CDR2 FQNEAQ (reference sequence). The CDR3 DNA reads as TGTGCCAGCAGCTTACAGGGGGCGAACACTGAAGCTTTCTTT. Its translation is CASSLQGANTEAFF. The whole variable domain, filled in from reference TRBV7-9 and TRBJ1-1, reads DTGVSQNPRHKITKRGQNVTFRCDPISEHNRLYWYRQTLGQGPEFLTYFQNEAQLEKSRLLSDRFSAERPKGSFSTLEIQRTEQGDSAMYLCASSLQGANTEAFFGQGTRLTVV.

The V and J genes are TRBV5-4 and TRBJ1-5; no definite D call. The CDR3 has 16 amino acids. V was cut by 1 base and J by 2 bases, with 13 bases left in between. From germline, CDR1 is SGHNT and CDR2 YYREEE (reference sequence). CDR3 region: CASSLIGVLGNQPQHF. The CDR3 DNA sequence: TGTGCCAGCAGCTTGATCGGGGTATTGGGCAATCAGCCCCAGCATTTT.

This clone was seen once. This chain joins TRBV10-1 and TRBJ1-1; D perhaps matches TRBD1 (5 bases). V gave up 3 bases and J gave up 3 bases, with 17 bases separating them. CDR1 is WNHNN, CDR2 SYGVQD, per germline (reference sequence). The CDR3 length is 16 residues. Written as DNA, the CDR3 is TGCGCCAGCAGTGACCCCGTCGGAGGGACGGACACTGAAGCTTTCTTT. It translates to CASSDPVGGTDTEAFF.

The gene calls are TRBV11-3 and TRBJ1-1, with D uncertain. Trimming cost V 2 bases and J 3 bases, with 7 bases left between them. Germline lookup yields CDR1 SGHNT and CDR2 YENEEA. The CDR3 runs 13 residues. In nucleotides, the CDR3 is TGTGCCAGCAGCTTACAAGTAGACACTGAAGCTTTCTTT. This sequence encodes CASSLQVDTEAFF.

The chain joins TRBV6-5 to TRBJ1-1; D gene unclear. The CDR3 loop spans 14 amino acids. Germline V gene sequence: CDR1 MNHEY, CDR2 SVGAGI. Between the trimmed V and J ends, which lost 7 bases and 2 bases, there was a span of 14 bases. The CDR3 region has the DNA TGTGCCAGCAAGAACGTACAGCACAACACTGAAGCTTTCTTT. This sequence encodes CASKNVQHNTEAFF.

The chain uses TRBV7-3 and TRBJ1-5; 8 bases match TRBD1. With V trimmed by 4 bases and J by 2 bases, 10 bases remained unmatched. CDR1 SGHTA and CDR2 FQGTGA come from the germline V gene. The CDR3 spans 17 residues. The DNA for the CDR3 is TGTGCCAGCAGCTGGACAGGGAGAGGTGTGGGCAATCAGCCCCAGCATTTT. This gives the protein CASSWTGRGVGNQPQHF.

The chain couples TRBV19 to TRBJ1-2, with 9 bases identical to TRBD1. Unmatched junction bases numbered 7, after V lost 9 bases and J lost 5 bases. This CDR3 comprises 13 residues. CDR1 and CDR2 from the germline V gene are LNHDA and SQIVND (reference sequence). The chain's CDR3 is CASLGTGQYGYTF. CDR3 DNA sequence: TGTGCCAGCCTCGGGACAGGGCAATATGGCTACACCTTC.

V usage is TRBV19 and J usage is TRBJ2-3; perhaps TRBD1 as D (5 bases). In germline, CDR1 is LNHDA, CDR2 SQIVND (reference sequence). There are 15 residues in the CDR3. Trimming pared 7 bases from V and 1 base from J, leaving 15 bases between. The CDR3: CASTLQGWGTDTQYF. In nucleotides, the CDR3 is TGTGCCAGTACTCTCCAGGGATGGGGCACAGATACGCAGTATTTT.